This T cell receptor (beta chain) derives from a study of cytomegalovirus exposure and HLA in healthy donors. Study observations and caveats: One variant, a missense change in DCLRE1C, was linked in a later analysis to TCR beta V- and J-gene trimming. Researchers counted around 150 TCR beta chains as cytomegalovirus-associated. Association of 15,000 to 20,000 TCR beta sequences with HLA alleles was found at 0.05 false discovery rate in a later analysis. Indistinguishability led to the exclusion of some V segments, TRBV6-2 and TRBV6-3 included.

The CDR3 runs to 17 residues. Germline lookup yields CDR1 SGHVS and CDR2 FQNEAQ. V lost 5 bases to trimming and J lost 1 base; unmatched junction nucleotides: 11. PCR involved 60 Vbeta and 13 Jbeta primers. Measured with immunoSEQ multiplex PCR; TCRdb has only the in-frame clones, and not every one. This table has 150,000 to 200,000 clones, just over 70% appearing once. Turning to this clone: Its antigen is unknown.

The clonotype comes from a man younger than 30 in good health and CMV-seropositive. The chain combines TRBV7-8 with TRBJ2-1; 7 bases match TRBD2. Sample: PBMCs. The CDR3, as DNA: TGTGCCAGCAGCCCAAGGGACTACTCGCGGTCCTACAATGAGCAGTTCTTC. Protein sequence: CASSPRDYSRSYNEQFF.